A selection of T cell receptor beta chains follows, all from one sample in a study of cytomegalovirus exposure and HLA in healthy donors. TCRdb keeps only in-frame clones here, not all; method: immunoSEQ multiplex PCR. The data include about 72,000 clones; the top ten clones carry roughly 15%. Sequencing used PBMCs. Source of these receptors: a man aged 45-60 years in good health and CMV-seropositive. Each CDR3 is given with its conserved first and last residue. The D gene is left open where the match is weak.

- | TRBJ2-7 | TRBV5-6 | TGTGCCAGCAGCTCGTCGCCGGGCAGGGACTACGAGCAGTACTTC | CASSSSPGRDYEQYF
- | TRBJ1-4 | TRBV28 | TGTGCCAGCAGTCAGGGTCAAGTTAATGAAAAACTGTTTTTT | CASSQGQVNEKLFF
TRBD2 | TRBJ2-5 | TRBV5-8 | TGTGCCAGCAGCATGACTAGCGGCGTCCAAGAGACCCAGTACTTC | CASSMTSGVQETQYF
TRBD2 | TRBJ2-1 | TRBV4-1 | TGCGCCAGCAGCCTTCCTTTACTAGCGGATAAGGACAATGAGCAGTTCTTC | CASSLPLLADKDNEQFF
- | TRBJ2-3 | TRBV5-1 | TGCGCCAGCGCGGACTCATACACAGATACGCAGTATTTT | CASADSYTDTQYF
- | TRBJ1-2 | TRBV6-5 | TGTGCCAGCAGTAACCGGGACACTACTCAATATGGCTACACCTTC | CASSNRDTTQYGYTF
TRBD2 | TRBJ2-1 | TRBV4-1 | TGCGCCAGCAGCCAAGATCGGCTAGCGGGGGGCTCTCGCTCCTACAATGAGCAGTTCTTC | CASSQDRLAGGSRSYNEQFF
- | TRBJ2-1 | TRBV7-9 | TGTGCCAGCAGCTTAGTAGGAGGGTCCCCCCAAGGAGGTGAGCAGTTCTTC | CASSLVGGSPQGGEQFF
- | TRBJ2-1 | TRBV7-6 | TGTGCCAGCAGCCAAAGGCCGGGGAATGAGCAGTTCTTC | CASSQRPGNEQFF
- | TRBJ1-5 | TRBV27 | TGTTCTTCCCGCCGGGGGGCCAGCAATCAGCCCCAGCATTTT | CSSRRGASNQPQHF
- | TRBJ1-3 | TRBV9 | TGTGCCAGCAGCGCAAGCGGGAGGGACTCTGGAAACACCATATATTTT | CASSASGRDSGNTIYF
TRBD1 | TRBJ2-5 | TRBV5-1 | TGCGCCAGCAGCTTGGAGGGACAGGCTTCACAAGAGACCCAGTACTTC | CASSLEGQASQETQYF
- | TRBJ1-1 | TRBV5-1 | TGCGCCAGCAGCTTAGGGGGACGGGGGAACACTGAAGCTTTCTTT | CASSLGGRGNTEAFF
- | TRBJ1-1 | TRBV4-1 | TGCGCCAGCAGCCTCCCAGGAACTGAAGCTTTCTTT | CASSLPGTEAFF
- | TRBJ1-3 | TRBV6-5 | TGTGCCAGCCGAGACAGGCCCTCTGGAAACACCATATATTTT | CASRDRPSGNTIYF
- | TRBJ1-1 | TRBV5-1 | TGCGCCAGCAGCGTGACCCACGGGGGGCAGGATCGGACTGAAGCTTTCTTT | CASSVTHGGQDRTEAFF
- | TRBJ1-3 | TRBV5-1 | TGCGCCAGCAGCCAGAGTACAGGGTCTGGAAACACCATATATTTT | CASSQSTGSGNTIYF
TRBD1 | TRBJ1-1 | TRBV7-3 | TGTGCCAGCAGCTCGGACAGGGATAGTGTAGCTTTCTTT | CASSSDRDSVAFF
- | TRBJ2-1 | TRBV2 | TGTGCCAGCCGCTTTACTCAGGGGAATGAGCAGTTCTTC | CASRFTQGNEQFF
- | TRBJ1-1 | TRBV6-1 | TGTGCCAGCAGTGAAAGCCCGACGGGGATGGGGATGAACACTGAAGCTTTCTTT | CASSESPTGMGMNTEAFF
- | TRBJ2-7 | TRBV25-1 | TGTGCCAGCAGGGACAGCCTTACTAAAGAGCAGTACTTC | CASRDSLTKEQYF
- | TRBJ1-5 | TRBV4-1 | TGCGCCAGCAGAGTTGTGGAGGGCGGTCAGCCCCAGCATTTT | CASRVVEGGQPQHF
TRBD1 | TRBJ2-5 | TRBV25-1 | TGTGCCAGCAGTGAAGGGGCAGGGGGTGTGGAGACCCAGTACTTC | CASSEGAGGVETQYF
TRBD1 | TRBJ1-2 | TRBV10-3 | TGTGCCATCAGTGAGAATAGCAGGGGGGGCTACACCTTC | CAISENSRGGYTF
- | TRBJ2-3 | TRBV10-3 | TGTGCCATCATGGGGGCCGGCACAGATACGCAGTATTTT | CAIMGAGTDTQYF